The 15 T cell receptor beta chains below were found in one sample sequenced in a study of blood T cell repertoires in COVID-19. Libraries were prepared by immunoSEQ multiplex PCR; TCRdb keeps only in-frame clonotypes and omits some of them. The data hold about 370,000 clones, with around 91% observed a single time. What was sequenced was PBMCs or T cells enriched from blood (not recorded which). The receptors come from a man in his late teens or twenties who had recovered from COVID-19.

This clone was detected once. The V call is TRBV6-5, the J call TRBJ1-1; the D is unclear. Germline V gene data show CDR1 as MNHEY and CDR2 as SVGAGI. This CDR3 has 13 amino acids. Trimming shortened V by 2 bases and J by 5 bases, and 9 bases separated the two germline ends. The chain's CDR3 is CASSYGEGTEAFF. As DNA, the CDR3 is TGTGCCAGCAGTTACGGTGAGGGAACTGAAGCTTTCTTT.

V and J are TRBV12-3 or TRBV12-4 and TRBJ1-2, with 9 nucleotides matching TRBD1. Germline trimming cut 7 bases from V and 10 bases from J; bases unmatched to any gene: 10. This CDR3 is built from 13 residues. CDR3 DNA sequence: TGTGCCAGCACCGTGGGACAGGGAGTCCCCTACACCTTC. Residues: CASTVGQGVPYTF.

The chain uses TRBV18 and TRBJ1-1, with 10 bases identical to TRBD1. The CDR3 has 16 amino acids. The V segment lost 2 bases and the J segment 1 base; nucleotides outside the gene matches: 4. CDR1 is KGHSH and CDR2 is LQKENI in the germline V gene. CDR3: CASSPGTGVGNTEAFF. CDR3 nucleotides: TGTGCCAGCTCACCAGGGACAGGGGTCGGGAACACTGAAGCTTTCTTT.

A single count supports this clone. This rearrangement joins TRBV6-4 to TRBJ2-6; D may be TRBD2 (5 bases). Germline V gene data show CDR1 as MRHNA and CDR2 as SNTAGT. Trimming took 4 bases from V and 4 from J, leaving 23 bases between them. This CDR3 is 19 amino acids long. The CDR3 region is CASSAVDYLISPGANVLTF. CDR3 DNA: TGTGCCAGCAGTGCCGTCGACTACCTGATATCCCCCGGGGCCAACGTCCTGACTTTC.

This chain connects TRBV19 to TRBJ2-3; 11 nucleotides match TRBD2. V lost 5 bases to trimming and J lost 5 bases; unmatched junction nucleotides: 6. The CDR3 is made up of 15 amino acids. Germline CDR1 reads LNHDA; CDR2 reads SQIVND (reference sequence). DNA for the CDR3: TGTGCCAGTAGTTTAGCGGGAGGGCCGCAAGATACGCAGTATTTT. Translated: CASSLAGGPQDTQYF. Variable domain in full (rest from reference TRBV19 and TRBJ2-3): DGGITQSPKYLFRKEGQNVTLSCEQNLNHDAMYWYRQDPGQGLRLIYYSQIVNDFQKGDIAEGYSVSREKKESFPLTVTSAQKNPTAFYLCASSLAGGPQDTQYFGPGTRLTVL.

The chain employs TRBV19 and TRBJ2-7; 7 bases are shared with TRBD1. Losses at the gene ends were 2 bases for V and 2 bases for J; bases not matched to a gene: 6. The CDR3 has 15 amino acids. Germline CDR1 reads LNHDA; CDR2 reads SQIVND (reference sequence). The CDR3: CASSIKDRSAYEQYF. The CDR3 DNA is TGTGCCAGTAGTATAAAGGACAGGTCCGCCTACGAGCAGTACTTC.

On this clone: Distinct nucleotide sequences in the sample also encode this CDR3. The V and J genes are TRBV19 and TRBJ2-7, with a tentative D call TRBD1 (7 bases). CDR3 length equals 13 residues. V was shortened by 3 bases and J by 4 bases, with 10 bases between the two germline ends. Germline V lookup: CDR1 LNHDA, CDR2 SQIVND (reference sequence). For the CDR3, the DNA is TGTGCCAGTAGTATCGCAGGGGGGTACGAGCAGTACTTC. Its translation is CASSIAGGYEQYF.

In the case of this clone: Other DNA sequences from this sample encode an identical CDR3 as well. CDR3 residues: CASSVKETQYF. The CDR3 nucleotides read TGTGCCAGCAGCGTTAAAGAGACCCAGTACTTC. This chain links TRBV2 with TRBJ2-5; D ambiguous. Germline lookup yields CDR1 SNHLY and CDR2 FYNNEI. CDR3 size: 11 residues. The V and J ends lost 6 bases and 3 bases respectively, with 5 bases between them.

The chain recombines TRBV7-9 with TRBJ1-5, with D tentatively TRBD1 (6 bases). With 1 base removed from V and 5 bases from J, the gap between germline ends came to 12 bases. The CDR3 has 15 residues. CDR1 and CDR2 from the germline V gene are SEHNR and FQNEAQ (reference sequence). The CDR3 nucleotides are TGTGCCAGCAGCTTAGGGGCAGGGGTGGATCAGCCCCAGCATTTT. Translation gives CASSLGAGVDQPQHF. Drawing the rest from reference TRBV7-9 and TRBJ1-5, the complete variable domain is DTGVSQNPRHKITKRGQNVTFRCDPISEHNRLYWYRQTLGQGPEFLTYFQNEAQLEKSRLLSDRFSAERPKGSFSTLEIQRTEQGDSAMYLCASSLGAGVDQPQHFGDGTRLSIL.

This sequence joins TRBV30 and TRBJ1-3, with 9 bases fitting TRBD1. The CDR3 has 16 residues. With V trimmed by 1 base and J by 4 bases, 8 bases remained unmatched. Germline V lookup: CDR1 GTSNPN, CDR2 SVGIG (reference sequence). DNA of the CDR3: TGTGCCTGGAGTGCCCTGGGCGGGACAGGGGGAAACACCATATATTTT. Encoded protein: CAWSALGGTGGNTIYF.

The chain is built from TRBV14 and TRBJ1-2; D perhaps matches TRBD1 (5 bases). V lost 0 bases, J lost 3 bases, and 14 bases lay in between. This CDR3 comprises 16 residues. Germline CDR1 is SGHDN and CDR2 is FVKESK. The CDR3 coding sequence is TGTGCCAGCAGCCAAGATTGGGGCACCCCCTACTATGGCTACACCTTC. Translating gives CASSQDWGTPYYGYTF.

The chain uses TRBV14 and TRBJ2-3; 8 nucleotides agree with TRBD2. Looked up from germline, CDR1 is SGHDN and CDR2 is FVKESK. CDR3 length: 17 amino acids. V shed 4 bases, J shed 4 bases, and the junction held 13 bases outside the gene matches. CDR3 sequence reads: CASSRGLAQKGADTQYF. Here the CDR3 DNA reads TGTGCCAGCAGCCGAGGACTAGCCCAAAAGGGAGCAGATACGCAGTATTTT.

V usage is TRBV21-1 and J usage is TRBJ1-4. TRBV21-1 is given as a pseudogene. The CDR3 sequence is 9 residues long. The DNA of the CDR3 is TGTGCCAGCAACGGGAAACTGTTTTTT. Protein: CASNGKLFF.

The CDR3 DNA follows: TGTGCCAGCAGGAGGACAGGGACTGTCTATGGCTACACCTTC. It codes for CASRRTGTVYGYTF. The gene calls are TRBV27 and TRBJ1-2; 8 bases align to TRBD1. Trimming took 6 bases from V and 4 from J; bases not matched to a gene: 7. Germline CDR1 and CDR2: MNHEY and SMNVEV (reference sequence). The CDR3 totals 14 residues.

The genes are TRBV6-2 or TRBV6-3 and TRBJ1-1, with TRBD1 matching over 7 bases. The CDR3 totals 14 residues. Germline trimming cut 2 bases from V and 2 bases from J; bases unmatched to any gene: 2. CDR1 is MNHEY, CDR2 SVGEGT, per germline. CDR3 amino acids: CASSYGTENTEAFF. CDR3 nucleotides: TGTGCCAGCAGTTACGGGACAGAAAACACTGAAGCTTTCTTT.